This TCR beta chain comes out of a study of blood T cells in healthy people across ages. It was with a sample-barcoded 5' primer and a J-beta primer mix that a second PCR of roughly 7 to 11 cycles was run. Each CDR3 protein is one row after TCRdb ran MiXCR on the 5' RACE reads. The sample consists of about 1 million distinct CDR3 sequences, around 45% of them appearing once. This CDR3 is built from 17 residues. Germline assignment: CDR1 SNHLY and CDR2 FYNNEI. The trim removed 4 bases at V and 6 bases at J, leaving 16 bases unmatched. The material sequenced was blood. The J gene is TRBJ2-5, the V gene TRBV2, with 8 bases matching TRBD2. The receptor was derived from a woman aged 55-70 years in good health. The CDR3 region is CASSGASGRGLGKTQYF. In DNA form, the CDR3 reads TGTGCCAGCAGTGGAGCTAGCGGGCGGGGGCTTGGGAAGACCCAGTACTTC. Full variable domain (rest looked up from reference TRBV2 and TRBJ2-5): EPEVTQTPSHQVTQMGQEVILRCVPISNHLYFYWYRQILGQKVEFLVSFYNNEISEKSEIFDDQFSVERPDGSNFTLKIRSTKLEDSAMYFCASSGASGRGLGKTQYFGPGTRLLVL.